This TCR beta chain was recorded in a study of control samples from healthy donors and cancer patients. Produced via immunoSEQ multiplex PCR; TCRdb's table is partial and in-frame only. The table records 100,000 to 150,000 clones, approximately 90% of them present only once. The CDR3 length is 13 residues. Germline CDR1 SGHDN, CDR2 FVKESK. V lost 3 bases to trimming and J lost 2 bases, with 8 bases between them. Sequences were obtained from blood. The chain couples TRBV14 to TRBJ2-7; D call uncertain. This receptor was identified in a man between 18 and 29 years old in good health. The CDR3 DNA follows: TGTGCCAGCAGCCACTTTCGGACCTACGAGCAGTACTTC. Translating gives CASSHFRTYEQYF.